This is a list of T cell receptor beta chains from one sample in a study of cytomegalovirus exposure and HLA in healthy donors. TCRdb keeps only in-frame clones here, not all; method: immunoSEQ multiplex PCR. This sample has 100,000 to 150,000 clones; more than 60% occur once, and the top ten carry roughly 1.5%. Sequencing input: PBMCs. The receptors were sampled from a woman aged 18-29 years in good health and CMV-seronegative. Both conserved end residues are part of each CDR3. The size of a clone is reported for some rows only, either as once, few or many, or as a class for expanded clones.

CSAEMAGAQYF TRBV20-1 .
CASSLDEEETQYF TRBV5-6 .
CAWVRAGGPGEQFF TRBV30 .
CASSSGDKKETQYF TRBV6-1 .
CSVRARMTETQYF TRBV29-1 .
CSVEDRTSGSDEQFF TRBV29-1 .
CATSKGAKQETQYF TRBV15 .
CATSFTRIQETQYF TRBV15 few
CASSQGLQSPSEQYF TRBV4-1 few
CASTGSREYYTF TRBV2 .
CASSEQGATEAFF TRBV14 .
CASSPTQGAAGELFF TRBV27 .
CSSSLRAGDTQYF TRBV7-9 .
CASSLQGDYEQYF TRBV5-1 .
CASSRGGTGFSTDTQYF TRBV5-1 .
CASSLQGGTEAFF TRBV7-9 .
CASSRSRSGEAFF TRBV14 .
CASSESGVVANYGYTF TRBV10-2 .
CASSLDQIYEQYF TRBV11-2 .
CASSEERVSSYNEQFF TRBV2 few
CASSLTRTGFSNQPQHF TRBV5-6 .
CAWSAFRQGYGYTF TRBV30 .
CASSGTSGQETQYF TRBV2 .
CATSPRTLGTPISYEQYF TRBV15 .
CASSGGTVNIQYF TRBV5-1 .
CASSHGQAYEQYF TRBV7-8 .
CASIQTWGQGVAEAFF TRBV6-6 .
CASSQGGLAGVGTGELFF TRBV4-1 few
CASSLLRGDYGYTF TRBV7-9 few
CASSPDRKTQQYF TRBV5-1 .
CASRTQGLAWEQYF TRBV6-6 .
CASLGGELFF TRBV2 .
CASTTSGANVLTF TRBV28 .
CSASDSEKLFF TRBV20-1 .
CASSLDLAAGDTQYF TRBV27 few
CAWSPPGAGNTGELFF TRBV30 .
CAWSRQGFQPQHF TRBV30 .
CASSQAWGVTQYF TRBV14 .
CASSELGTGANYGYTF TRBV25-1 .
CASSYSQYQETQYF TRBV6-6 .
CASRGTEYSGNTIYF TRBV2 .
CASSDLTHTPGNTIYF TRBV10-2 .